This TCR beta chain comes out of a study of tissue T cells after allogeneic stem cell transplantation. Study observations and caveats: Motif-based clustering found tissue-specific repertoire signatures shared across patients, though few clones were shared. Tissue-detected TCR repertoire was only partly captured by blood and spleen T cells.

The germline gives CDR1 SGHSA, CDR2 FRNQAP. The CDR3 spans 14 residues. V was trimmed by 8 bases and J by 0 bases, leaving 11 bases between them. Within the sample, this clone is large. As yet, its antigen is unknown. Gene names refer to mouse genes. Read data end 1 residue before the CDR3 end; the end is taken from the germline J gene. Time point reported: mouse harvest day 14 after allogeneic transplant. Tail vein injection delivered 10^7 T-cell-depleted bone marrow cells and 10^6 splenic CD5+ T cells. Survey-depth TCRbeta CDR3 sequencing reported V/J genes and productive frequencies. Only in-frame clones appear in the TCRdb table, and some are missing; sequencing was by immunoSEQ multiplex PCR. The table shows about 2,600 clones, with 40% to 55% occurring only once.

The sequenced material came from gut tissue. This clonotype originated in a female BALB/c mouse given C57BL/6 T cells with graft-versus-host disease after an allogeneic hematopoietic cell transplant. This chain links TRBV16 with TRBJ1-3; D possibly corresponds to TRBD1 (5 bases). The chain's CDR3 is CASRTTNSGNTLYF. CDR3 DNA, as far as it was read: TGTGCAAGCCGGACAACAAATTCTGGAAATACGCTCTAT.